This is a list of T cell receptor beta chains from one sample in a study of CD4 T cells in relation to SARS-CoV-2 and coronaviruses. Profiled with immunoSEQ multiplex PCR; TCRdb holds only in-frame clones, not every one. The sample holds tens of thousands of clones, approximately 70% seen once. Their antigens are not known. The material sequenced was CD4+ T cells from PBMCs, cultured in vitro. Source of these receptors: a human donor in good health. The CDR3 runs from the conserved cysteine through the conserved F or W. The D gene is left open where the match is weak. Clone size, where shown, is once, few, many, or a class for clones that have expanded.

J gene | D gene | clone size | V gene | CDR3 DNA | CDR3 protein
TRBJ2-3 | NA | NA | TRBV11-3 | TGTGCCAGCAGCCTTGGGGGCACAGATACGCAGTATTTT | CASSLGGTDTQYF
TRBJ2-1 | TRBD2 | NA | TRBV11-2 | TGTGCCAGCAGCCCCCCGGGACTATCCTCTGTGAATGAGCAGTTCTTC | CASSPPGLSSVNEQFF
TRBJ2-7 | TRBD1 | few | TRBV5-8 | TGTGCCAGCAGTCGGACAGGCCCATACGAGCAGTACTTC | CASSRTGPYEQYF
TRBJ1-1 | TRBD1 | few | TRBV27 | TGTGCCAGCAGTTTAGCACAGGGGAGCACTGAAGCTTTCTTT | CASSLAQGSTEAFF
TRBJ1-2 | NA | NA | TRBV6-5 | TGTGCCAGCACCCCCGGCAAGCTATATGGCTACACCTTC | CASTPGKLYGYTF
TRBJ2-3 | TRBD2 | NA | TRBV19 | TGTGCCAGTAGAAACAGCGGGGGGGACACAGATACGCAGTATTTT | CASRNSGGDTDTQYF
TRBJ2-7 | TRBD2 | few | TRBV4-1 | TGCGCCAGCAGCCAAGATTTGGCGGGAGGGCTCGAGCAGTACTTC | CASSQDLAGGLEQYF
TRBJ1-2 | NA | NA | TRBV5-6 | TGTGCCAGCAGCTTGGGGCGGGGATATGGCTACACCTTC | CASSLGRGYGYTF
TRBJ2-1 | NA | NA | TRBV4-3 | TGCGCCAGCAGCCAAGAAGGAGGAGGTCACAATGAGCAGTTCTTC | CASSQEGGGHNEQFF
TRBJ2-1 | NA | NA | TRBV27 | TGTGCCAGCAGTCTTCTGGGGGTCTCCTACATTGAGCAGTTCTTC | CASSLLGVSYIEQFF
TRBJ1-1 | NA | NA | TRBV12-3/TRBV12-4 | TGTGCCAGCAGTTTAATAGGGGAAACTGAAGCTTTCTTT | CASSLIGETEAFF
TRBJ2-7 | TRBD2 | NA | TRBV3-1/TRBV3-2 | TGTGCCAGCAGCCCAAGCGGGAGGAGCGAGCAGTACTTC | CASSPSGRSEQYF
TRBJ2-4 | NA | NA | TRBV2 | TGTGCCAGCAGTGAAAATGACAGCTTCAAAAACATTCAGTACTTC | CASSENDSFKNIQYF
TRBJ1-5 | NA | NA | TRBV6-1 | TGTGCCAGCAGTGATTATGCGGGGCTTTGGAGCAATCAGCCCCAGCATTTT | CASSDYAGLWSNQPQHF